This entry lists 17 T cell receptor beta chains sequenced from one sample in a study of blood T cell repertoires in COVID-19. This table comes from immunoSEQ multiplex PCR, and its TCRdb copy is limited to in-frame clones, with some not included. The sample has 310,000 or so clones, roughly 87% seen once; the top ten hold approximately 9.3%. Source material: peripheral blood. These receptors were collected from a man under 40 with COVID-19, enrolled during active disease.

The chain recombines TRBV15 with TRBJ2-5, with TRBD2 matching 13 bases. V shed 9 bases, J shed 3 bases, and the junction held 7 bases outside the gene matches. This CDR3 has 15 residues. The germline gives CDR1 LNHNV, CDR2 YYDKDF (reference sequence). The CDR3 region is CATPGLAGAEETQYF. As DNA, the CDR3 is TGTGCCACACCCGGACTAGCGGGGGCTGAAGAGACCCAGTACTTC.

This clone showed up just once. This chain uses TRBV19 with TRBJ1-5, with a weak D call TRBD1 (6 bases). The germline gives CDR1 LNHDA, CDR2 SQIVND (reference sequence). Trimming stripped 2 bases from V and 4 bases from J, with 9 bases between. This CDR3 has 14 residues. The CDR3 DNA is TGTGCCAGTAGTATACAGGGGCCGAATCAGCCCCAGCATTTT. Translation: CASSIQGPNQPQHF.

The chain has TRBV7-9 and TRBJ2-2, with 8 bases aligning to TRBD1. The CDR3 covers 20 residues. Trimming removed 5 bases from V and 0 bases from J; junction bases left unmatched: 17. Germline V CDR1 and CDR2: SEHNR, FQNEAQ (reference sequence). The CDR3 sequence is CASSTPLGTGYLTNTGELFF. DNA of the CDR3: TGTGCCAGCAGCACTCCCCTAGGGACAGGTTATCTCACGAACACCGGGGAGCTGTTTTTT.

V gene TRBV29-1 combines with J gene TRBJ1-3; unclear D gene. Germline CDR1 reads SQVTM; CDR2 reads ANQGSEA. Trimming took off 5 bases at V and 3 bases at J, with 11 bases between the two ends. There are 13 residues in the CDR3. The CDR3 region is CSVSNSLGNTIYF. The DNA for the CDR3 is TGCAGCGTTAGTAACAGCCTTGGAAACACCATATATTTT.

The CDR3 DNA reads as TGTGCCAGCAGCCCGGGACTAGCGGGAGGGTGGGGGACCTACGAGCAGTACTTC. Residues: CASSPGLAGGWGTYEQYF. The rearrangement joins TRBV13 to TRBJ2-7; 16 bases map to TRBD2. Germline trimming cut 5 bases from V and 2 bases from J; bases unmatched to any gene: 9. The CDR3 length is 18 residues. CDR1 and CDR2 (germline): PRHDT, FYEKMQ (reference sequence).

This chain connects TRBV4-2 to TRBJ2-5, with D tentatively TRBD2 (6 bases). Trimming shortened V by 4 bases and J by 4 bases, and 16 bases separated the two germline ends. The germline V gene has CDR1 LGHNA and CDR2 YNFKEQ. This CDR3 is 15 amino acids long. This chain's CDR3 is CASSPFHLGGETQYF. Written as DNA, the CDR3 is TGTGCCAGCAGCCCGTTTCACTTGGGGGGAGAGACCCAGTACTTC.

CDR3 residues: CASSHPLQATYQETQYF. The DNA of the CDR3 is TGTGCCAGCAGCCACCCGCTACAGGCAACGTACCAAGAGACCCAGTACTTC. The rearrangement links TRBV7-6 to TRBJ2-5; D is possibly TRBD1 (5 bases). CDR1 and CDR2 (germline): SGHVS, FNYEAQ. Trimming took off 5 bases at V and 0 bases at J, with 19 bases between the two ends. The CDR3 covers 17 residues.

The chain employs TRBV4-1 and TRBJ1-2; tentatively, D is TRBD1 (5 bases). CDR1 MGHRA and CDR2 YSYEKL come from the germline V gene. Trimming left V 8 bases short and J 2 bases short, with 21 bases between. The CDR3 covers 16 residues. The CDR3 protein is CASSDTLQGTNYGYTF. Here the CDR3 DNA reads TGCGCCAGCTCCGACACCCTGCAGGGCACCAACTATGGCTACACCTTC.

V usage is TRBV19 and J usage is TRBJ2-5, with a tentative D call TRBD2 (5 bases). CDR1 and CDR2 from the germline V gene are LNHDA and SQIVND (reference sequence). V was trimmed by 6 bases and J by 0 bases, leaving 14 bases between them. This CDR3 comprises 15 residues. CDR3 loop: CASSLYGGDQETQYF. In DNA, the CDR3 is TGTGCCAGTAGCCTTTACGGAGGCGACCAAGAGACCCAGTACTTC.

The CDR3 DNA reads TGTGCCAGCAGTCAACCGGGACAGGGTAATGAAAAACTGTTTTTT. Its protein product is CASSQPGQGNEKLFF. The chain recombines TRBV7-9 with TRBJ1-4; 9 nucleotides align to TRBD1. CDR3 length: 15 amino acids. Germline V gene data show CDR1 as SEHNR and CDR2 as FQNEAQ (reference sequence). V was clipped by 6 bases and J by 4 bases; unmatched bases: 6.

This sequence joins TRBV20-1 and TRBJ2-1, with TRBD1 matching 10 bases. The CDR3 is made up of 15 amino acids. V shed 3 bases and J 7 bases; nucleotides not matched to a gene: 9. Germline CDR1 is DFQATT and CDR2 is SNEGSKA (reference sequence). The CDR3 DNA follows: TGCAGTGCTAGTAGTTCCTGGACAGGGGGAAATGAGCAGTTCTTC. It is translated as CSASSSWTGGNEQFF.

The V call is TRBV19, the J call TRBJ1-6; 7 bases match TRBD1. The germline V gene encodes CDR1 LNHDA and CDR2 SQIVND (reference sequence). Trimming took 6 bases from V and 1 from J; bases not matched to a gene: 6. CDR3 length: 16 residues. CDR3 nucleotide sequence: TGTGCCAGTAGCCACGGGACAGCGTCCTATAATTCACCCCTCCACTTT. Translating gives CASSHGTASYNSPLHF. Full variable domain (outside the CDR3, taken from reference TRBV19 and TRBJ1-6): DGGITQSPKYLFRKEGQNVTLSCEQNLNHDAMYWYRQDPGQGLRLIYYSQIVNDFQKGDIAEGYSVSREKKESFPLTVTSAQKNPTAFYLCASSHGTASYNSPLHFGNGTRLTVT.

V usage is TRBV7-9 and J usage is TRBJ1-5; possibly TRBD1 for D (5 bases). The CDR3 is 15 residues long. In germline, CDR1 is SEHNR, CDR2 FQNEAQ (reference sequence). Deletions cut 4 bases from V and 4 bases from J, with 14 bases between. The CDR3 DNA reads as TGTGCCAGCAGCTCCGCGACAGCCTTTAATCAGCCCCAGCATTTT. It is translated as CASSSATAFNQPQHF.

The chain is built from TRBV24-1 and TRBJ2-3; D remains unclear. The germline V gene encodes CDR1 KGHDR and CDR2 SFDVKD. This CDR3 has 16 residues. The V end lost 2 bases, the J end lost 2 bases, and 13 bases lay between the germline ends. The CDR3 here is CATSDSQAPSTDTQYF. DNA of the CDR3: TGTGCCACCAGTGATTCTCAGGCTCCCTCCACAGATACGCAGTATTTT.

The chain uses TRBV19 and TRBJ1-2; D unclear. Trimming removed 6 bases at V and 3 bases at J, with 11 bases between. CDR3 length: 13 amino acids. CDR1 is LNHDA, CDR2 SQIVND, per germline (reference sequence). As DNA, the CDR3 is TGTGCCAGTAGACTAGACGGAGACTATGGCTACACCTTC. The encoded protein is CASRLDGDYGYTF.

V gene TRBV30 combines with J gene TRBJ2-3; D possibly corresponds to TRBD2 (6 bases). CDR3 length: 14 residues. Germline V CDR1 and CDR2: GTSNPN, SVGIG (reference sequence). V shed 0 bases and J shed 0 bases, with 7 bases lying between them. CDR3: CAWSVLASTDTQYF. CDR3 nucleotides: TGTGCCTGGAGTGTACTAGCCAGCACAGATACGCAGTATTTT. Supplemented by reference TRBV30 and TRBJ2-3, the full variable domain reads SQTIHQWPATLVQPVGSPLSLECTVEGTSNPNLYWYRQAAGRGLQLLFYSVGIGQISSEVPQNLSASRPQDRQFILSSKKLLLSDSGFYLCAWSVLASTDTQYFGPGTRLTVL.

The chain links TRBV19 to TRBJ2-3; D may be TRBD2 (5 bases). Germline CDR1 reads LNHDA; CDR2 reads SQIVND (reference sequence). V shed 3 bases and J shed 0 bases, with 16 bases lying between them. CDR3 length equals 17 residues. CDR3 residues: CASSIGSGGFSTDTQYF. The CDR3 DNA is TGTGCCAGTAGTATTGGCAGCGGAGGCTTTAGCACAGATACGCAGTATTTT.